The 8 T cell receptor beta chains presented below share a single source sample, sequenced in a study of human T cells and chemical hapten exposure. As the library was built, unique molecular identifiers were attached to individual cDNA molecules. TCRdb re-called the reads through MiXCR, storing one row per CDR3 protein. Of 95,000 to 150,000 distinct CDR3 sequences in the sample, around 9% were seen once. Whole blood, unfractionated, served as the material for total RNA extraction. The sequencing input was whole blood. The receptors were gathered from a human donor in good health. Some clones in this sample may be carry-over from other donors' samples.

Worth noting for this clonotype: A clone one base away is much larger, so this may be a read error. The gene calls are TRBV20-1 and TRBJ2-7, with D unresolved. Per the germline V gene, CDR1 is DFQATT and CDR2 is SNEGSKA (reference sequence). The V gene lost 8 bases and the J gene lost 0 bases, with 14 bases spanning the gap. This CDR3 is 13 amino acids long. The CDR3 loop reads CSILAADSYEQYF. CDR3 in DNA: TGCAGTATCCTGGCCGCCGACTCCTACGAGCAGTACTTC.

This clonotype has just a few counts. The rearrangement joins TRBV5-1 to TRBJ2-7; weak D call: TRBD1 (5 bases). CDR3 length equals 15 residues. CDR1 is SGHRS and CDR2 is YFSETQ in the germline V gene. V lost 4 bases to trimming and J lost 5 bases, with 19 bases between them. The CDR3 is CASSQIQRGTNEQYF. The CDR3 nucleotides read TGCGCCAGCAGCCAAATTCAAAGGGGCACGAACGAGCAGTACTTC.

The J gene is TRBJ2-2, the V gene TRBV20-1; 9 bases line up with TRBD2. The V segment lost 1 base and the J segment 4 bases; nucleotides outside the gene matches: 1. Germline values: CDR1 DFQATT, CDR2 SNEGSKA (reference sequence). CDR3 length: 14 residues. Written as DNA, the CDR3 is TGCAGTGCTAGAGCACTAGCGGGCACCGGGGAGCTGTTTTTT. This encodes CSARALAGTGELFF.

This clonotype was seen ten or more times. This rearrangement joins TRBV5-1 to TRBJ2-1; 8 bases are shared with TRBD1. Per germline, CDR1 SGHRS and CDR2 YFSETQ. After removal of 3 bases from V and 6 bases from J, the junction contained 5 bases not matched to a gene. CDR3 length: 14 residues. Written as DNA, the CDR3 is TGCGCCAGCAGCTCGGGACAGGAGATCAATGAGCAGTTCTTC. It specifies CASSSGQEINEQFF.

There are a few counts of this clonotype. The genes are TRBV9 and TRBJ2-5, with 13 bases lining up with TRBD2. This CDR3 comprises 15 residues. The J segment lost 2 bases and the V segment lost 4 bases, leaving 2 bases of the junction unmatched. Germline-derived CDR1 and CDR2 are SGDLS and YYNGEE. The CDR3 spells CASSQGLAGQETQYF. In DNA form, the CDR3 reads TGTGCCAGCAGCCAGGGACTAGCGGGACAAGAGACCCAGTACTTC.

This clonotype was seen many times. The chain has TRBV5-1 and TRBJ1-6; D might be TRBD1 (5 bases). CDR1 and CDR2 from the germline V gene are SGHRS and YFSETQ. The CDR3 totals 15 residues. The V end was cut by 0 bases, the J end by 9 bases, with 13 bases between. CDR3 amino acids: CASSLEGQRGSPLHF. CDR3 nucleotide sequence: TGCGCCAGCAGCTTGGAGGGCCAGAGGGGTTCACCCCTCCACTTT. Supplemented by reference TRBV5-1 and TRBJ1-6, the full variable domain reads KAGVTQTPRYLIKTRGQQVTLSCSPISGHRSVSWYQQTPGQGLQFLFEYFSETQRNKGNFPGRFSGRQFSNSRSEMNVSTLELGDSALYLCASSLEGQRGSPLHFGNGTRLTVT.

The chain carries TRBV29-1 and TRBJ2-3; no reliable D call. The germline CDR1 and CDR2 sequences are SQVTM and ANQGSEA. The CDR3 totals 12 residues. Trimming took off 7 bases at V and 6 bases at J, with 14 bases between the two ends. The CDR3 DNA sequence: TGCAGCGCCTGGTTCGGGTCGGATACGCAGTATTTT. As protein: CSAWFGSDTQYF.

To note about this clonotype: An end of the junction does not agree with germline; a read error may underlie this. This chain's CDR3 is CACSYGGTTEAFF. In DNA, the CDR3 is TGTGCCTGCAGTTATGGAGGGACGACTGAAGCTTTCTTT. The rearrangement joins TRBV6-5 to TRBJ1-1, with D tentatively TRBD1 (5 bases). The CDR3 is 13 residues long. Germline V lookup: CDR1 MNHEY, CDR2 SVGAGI.